The clone carrying this T cell receptor (beta chain) was recorded only once. These data originate in a study of blood T cell repertoires in COVID-19. Study overall: Sources were T cells, B-cell-depleted T cells, or PBMCs; the material itself was cDNA or gDNA.

The table came from immunoSEQ multiplex PCR; TCRdb's copy has only in-frame clones and leaves some out. This sample carries fewer than 300,000 clones, around 87% of them seen once, and the ten largest clones take less than 3%. This CDR3 spans 14 amino acids. Germline V gene data show CDR1 as SGHTA and CDR2 as FQGTGA. V was cut by 10 bases and J by 7 bases, with 17 bases left in between. This TCR was recovered from a woman aged 45-65 years with acute or convalescent COVID-19. The chain has TRBV7-3 and TRBJ1-6; TRBD1 is a possible D gene (5 bases). Sequenced material: peripheral blood. The CDR3 protein is CAISRGGANSPLHF. Here the CDR3 DNA reads TGTGCCATCTCCCGGGGAGGGGCAAATTCACCCCTCCACTTT.